Below, 6 T cell receptor beta chains from the same sample are listed, as sequenced in a study of shared clonotypes between healthy human individuals. Profiling relied on immunoSEQ multiplex PCR, and the TCRdb table lists in-frame clones only, not all of them. The table includes fewer than 1.6 million clones, approximately 98.5% detected once. Material for sequencing was naive CD4+ T cells sorted from blood. Described subset: CD45RA+ positively selected. The receptors here all came from a man aged 30 to 39 in good health.

This chain joins TRBV28 and TRBJ2-6; no clear D gene. V was pared by 10 bases and J by 2 bases, with 12 bases between. Germline values: CDR1 MDHEN, CDR2 SYDVKM. CDR3 length: 14 amino acids. The CDR3 DNA follows: TGTGCCACCTATGGGGAAGCTGGGGCCAACGTCCTGACTTTC. Amino acids: CATYGEAGANVLTF. The variable domain in full, completed from reference TRBV28 and TRBJ2-6, reads DVKVTQSSRYLVKRTGEKVFLECVQDMDHENMFWYRQDPGLGLRLIYFSYDVKMKEKGDIPEGYSVSREKKERFSLILESASTNQTSMYLCATYGEAGANVLTFGAGSRLTVL.

The gene calls are TRBV19 and TRBJ1-5; D is uncertain. Trimming took 9 bases from V and 6 from J, leaving 18 bases between them. The CDR3 runs 14 residues. Germline lookup yields CDR1 LNHDA and CDR2 SQIVND (reference sequence). The CDR3 nucleotides are TGTGCCAGCAACTTTGTGGGGATCTTTCAGCCCCAGCATTTT. Encoded protein: CASNFVGIFQPQHF.

This clone was counted a few times. The gene calls are TRBV27 and TRBJ2-7; the D is unclear. Per germline, CDR1 MNHEY and CDR2 SMNVEV (reference sequence). V shed 5 bases and J shed 6 bases, with 11 bases lying between them. The CDR3 sequence is 12 residues long. Written as DNA, the CDR3 is TGTGCCAGCAGTGAGAGGTGGGGCGAGCAGTACTTC. Residues: CASSERWGEQYF.

J is TRBJ2-7 and V is TRBV23-1; TRBD2 matches 11 bases. TRBV23-1 is treated as an ORF (open reading frame) with a function not yet certain. This CDR3 has 17 amino acids. J was trimmed by 3 bases and V by 5 bases; bases with no gene match: 12. CDR3 in DNA: TGCGCCAGCAGTTTCGGTAGACTAGCGGGGTCTATCTACGAGCAGTACTTC. It is translated as CASSFGRLAGSIYEQYF.

The chain links TRBV10-1 to TRBJ2-7; TRBD1 agrees at 8 bases. Germline assignment: CDR1 WNHNN and CDR2 SYGVQD (reference sequence). V gave up 6 bases and J gave up 6 bases; unmatched junction bases: 4. This CDR3 spans 12 amino acids. CDR3: CASSGQGSEQYF. CDR3 sequence (DNA): TGCGCCAGCAGCGGACAGGGTTCCGAGCAGTACTTC.

This clone has only one observation. This sequence joins TRBV5-5 and TRBJ2-2; TRBD1 matches 8 bases. Germline V lookup: CDR1 SGHKS, CDR2 YYEKEE (reference sequence). This CDR3 contains 16 residues. Losses at the gene ends were 4 bases for V and 1 base for J; bases not matched to a gene: 6. CDR3 in DNA: TGTGCCAGCAGCAGCACAGGGGGACAGAACACCGGGGAGCTGTTTTTT. Encoded protein: CASSSTGGQNTGELFF.